This paragraph reports one TCR beta chain. Its target is unknown. The entry originates in a study of cytomegalovirus exposure and HLA in healthy donors. Study-wide findings and caveats: An Asian-associated ancestry cluster reportedly showed fewer N-insertions than the approximately 660-donor mean in a later analysis. In vitro, a few CMV-associated chains proved specific for CMV antigens.

The PCR made use of 60 Vbeta and 13 Jbeta primers. The data were produced by immunoSEQ multiplex PCR, yet TCRdb's version contains in-frame clones alone and is incomplete. The sample records some 130,000 clones, about 74% being singletons. The CDR3 totals 19 residues. The junction had 20 bases not matched to a gene; V was cut back by 7 bases and J by 4 bases. CDR1 SGHRS and CDR2 YFSETQ come from the germline V gene. The receptor was isolated from a woman between 45 and 60 years old in good health and CMV-seropositive. This chain uses TRBV5-1 with TRBJ2-5, with 12 bases lining up with TRBD2. The specimen was PBMCs. CDR3: CASQGGRLAGAPGGETQYF. The CDR3 DNA follows: TGCGCCAGCCAGGGGGGTCGACTAGCGGGGGCCCCTGGGGGAGAGACCCAGTACTTC.